This T cell receptor beta chain is from a study of control samples from healthy donors and cancer patients. Assay used: immunoSEQ multiplex PCR; TCRdb lists only in-frame clones, some missing. The table lists more than 90,000 clones, around 89% of them singletons. Per the germline V gene, CDR1 is LGHDT and CDR2 is YNNKEL (reference sequence). This CDR3 is built from 14 residues. V lost 1 base, J lost 4 bases, and 10 bases lay in between. This sequence joins TRBV3-1 (or the pseudogene TRBV3-2) and TRBJ1-1, with a weak D call TRBD1 (6 bases). Sample: blood. The receptor comes from a man younger than 40 in good health. The CDR3 bases are TGTGCCAGCAGCCAAGGGGGGGCGGGCACTGAAGCTTTCTTT. Protein sequence: CASSQGGAGTEAFF.